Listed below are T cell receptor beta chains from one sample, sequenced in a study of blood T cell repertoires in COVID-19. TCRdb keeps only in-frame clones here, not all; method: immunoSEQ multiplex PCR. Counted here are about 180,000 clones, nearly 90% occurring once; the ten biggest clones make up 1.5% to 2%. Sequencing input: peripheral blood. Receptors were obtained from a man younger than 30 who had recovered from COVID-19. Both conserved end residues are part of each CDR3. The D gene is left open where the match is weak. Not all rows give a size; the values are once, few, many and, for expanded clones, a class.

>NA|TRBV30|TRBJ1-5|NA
TGTGCCTGGAGCCCCCCGGGGAGGGGGACTCAGCCCCAGCATTTT
CAWSPPGRGTQPQHF
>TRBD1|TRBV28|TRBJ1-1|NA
TGTGCCAGTCCCCCCGGGACAGGGTACTTGAACACTGAAGCTTTCTTT
CASPPGTGYLNTEAFF
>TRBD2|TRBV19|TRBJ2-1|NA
TGTGCCAGTAGTAACCCATGGGGGGGGAGCTCCTACAATGAGCAGTTCTTC
CASSNPWGGSSYNEQFF
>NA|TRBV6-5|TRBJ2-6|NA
TGTGCCAGCAGTTACCTCAGGGCTGGTGGGGCCAACGTCCTGACTTTC
CASSYLRAGGANVLTF
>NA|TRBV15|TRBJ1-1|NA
TGTGCCACCAGCCCCTTGAGAGGGGGATTTACTGAAGCTTTCTTT
CATSPLRGGFTEAFF
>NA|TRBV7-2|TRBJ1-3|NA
TGTGCCAGCAGCTTAGACAGGGTAAAAGGAAACACCATATATTTT
CASSLDRVKGNTIYF
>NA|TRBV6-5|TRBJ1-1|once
TGTGCCAGCAGCTTAAACAGGGAAACTGAAGCTTTCTTT
CASSLNRETEAFF
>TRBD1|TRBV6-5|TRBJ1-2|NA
TGTGCCAGCAGACCACAGGGGTACGGCTATGGCTACACCTTC
CASRPQGYGYGYTF
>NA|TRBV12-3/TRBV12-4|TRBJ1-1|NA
TGTGCCAGCAGTTTATTCGGCACTGAAGCTTTCTTT
CASSLFGTEAFF
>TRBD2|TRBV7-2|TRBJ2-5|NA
TGTGCCAGCAGCAGACTAGCGGGGTCCGCCCAGTACTTC
CASSRLAGSAQYF
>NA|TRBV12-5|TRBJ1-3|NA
TGTGCTAGTGGAACAGGGAGCTCTGGAAACACCATATATTTT
CASGTGSSGNTIYF
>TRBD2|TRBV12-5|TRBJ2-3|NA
TGTGCTAGTGGTCACTCGACTAGCGGGATGGGTACGCAGTATTTT
CASGHSTSGMGTQYF
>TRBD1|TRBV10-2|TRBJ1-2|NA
TGCGCCAGCGGACAGGGGACGTATGGCTACACCTTC
CASGQGTYGYTF
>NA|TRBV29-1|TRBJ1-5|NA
TGCAGCGTGGGGGGGACGGCCCCCAATCAGCCCCAGCATTTT
CSVGGTAPNQPQHF
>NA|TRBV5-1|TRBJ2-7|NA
TGCGCCAGCAGCTCAGGGGTTGACGAGCAGTACTTC
CASSSGVDEQYF
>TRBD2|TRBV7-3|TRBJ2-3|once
TGTGCCAGCAGCTTGGGACTAGCGGGCCGCACAGATACGCAGTATTTT
CASSLGLAGRTDTQYF
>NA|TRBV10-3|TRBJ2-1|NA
TGTGCCATCTCACATGACTTTGAGCAGTTCTTC
CAISHDFEQFF
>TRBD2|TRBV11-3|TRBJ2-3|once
TGTGCCAGCAGCATTAGCGGGATTGAGCAGTATTTT
CASSISGIEQYF
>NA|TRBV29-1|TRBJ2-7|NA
TGCAGCGTTGTGCAGGGGTCGGGAGAGCAGTACTTC
CSVVQGSGEQYF
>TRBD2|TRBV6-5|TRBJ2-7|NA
TGTGCCCTTCACGGTCTAGCGGGCCTAGCCTACGAGCAGTACTTC
CALHGLAGLAYEQYF
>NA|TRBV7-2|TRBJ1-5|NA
TGTGCCAGCAGCTCTACAGGGCCCGGGCCCCAGCATTTT
CASSSTGPGPQHF
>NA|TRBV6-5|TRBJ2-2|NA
TGTGCCAGCAGTTTGACTAGTTTACGCACCGGGGAGCTGTTTTTT
CASSLTSLRTGELFF
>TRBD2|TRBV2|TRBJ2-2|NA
TGTGCCAGCAGTGCAGATAGCGGGAGGACCACCGGGGAGCTGTTTTTT
CASSADSGRTTGELFF
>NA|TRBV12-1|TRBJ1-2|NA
TGTGCCAGCAGCTTCCTTAGGTTTAGCGGCTACACCTTC
CASSFLRFSGYTF
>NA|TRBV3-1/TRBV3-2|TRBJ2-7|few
TGTGCCAGCAGCCTTAGAAGAGGTTCCGAGCAGTACTTC
CASSLRRGSEQYF
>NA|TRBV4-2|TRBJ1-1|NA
TGTGCCAGCAGCCATCAGAGGGATGAAGCTTTCTTT
CASSHQRDEAFF
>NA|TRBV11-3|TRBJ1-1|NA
TGTGCCAGCAGCTTAGGGGACTTGGGGACTGAAGCTTTCTTT
CASSLGDLGTEAFF
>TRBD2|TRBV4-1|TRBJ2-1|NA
TGCGCCAGCAGCACCGGACTAGCGGGATTCAATGAGCAGTTCTTC
CASSTGLAGFNEQFF
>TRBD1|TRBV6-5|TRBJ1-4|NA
TGTGCCAGCGGCCAGGGGGCCTTTAATGAAAAACTGTTTTTT
CASGQGAFNEKLFF
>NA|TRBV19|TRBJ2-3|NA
TGTGCCAGTAGGGGTGAGCGGTGGGGCACAGATACGCAGTATTTT
CASRGERWGTDTQYF
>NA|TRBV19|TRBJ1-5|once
TGTGCCAGTAGTATAGTCCACAGGGCGTATCAGCCCCAGCATTTT
CASSIVHRAYQPQHF
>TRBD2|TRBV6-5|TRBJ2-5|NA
TGTGCCAGCAGTTATGGCGGGAGCGACCTAGAGACCCAGTACTTC
CASSYGGSDLETQYF
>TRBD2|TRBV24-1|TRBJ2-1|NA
TGTGCCACCAGTGATTTTTTGGCGGGAGCCTACAATGAGCAGTTCTTC
CATSDFLAGAYNEQFF
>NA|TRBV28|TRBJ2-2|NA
TGTGCCAGCTCTTCTACCGGGGAGCTGTTTTTT
CASSSTGELFF
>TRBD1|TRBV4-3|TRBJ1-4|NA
TGCGCCAGCAGCCCAGGGGGCGCAACTAATGAAAAACTGTTTTTT
CASSPGGATNEKLFF
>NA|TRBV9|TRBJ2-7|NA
TGTGCCAGCAGCGTAGGCTTGTGGGAGGCCAGCGAGCAGTACTTC
CASSVGLWEASEQYF
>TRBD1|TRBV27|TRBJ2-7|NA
TGTGCCAGCAGTTCCGGGACAGTATACGAGCAGTACTTC
CASSSGTVYEQYF
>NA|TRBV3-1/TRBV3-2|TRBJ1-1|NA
TGTGCCAGCAGCCATATACAGGCCGAAGCTTTCTTT
CASSHIQAEAFF
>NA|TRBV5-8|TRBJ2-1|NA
TGTGCCAGCAGCTTGGCCCGGACAGACTACAATGAGCAGTTCTTC
CASSLARTDYNEQFF
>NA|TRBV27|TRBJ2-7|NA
TGTGCCAGCAGTTCCCAGGGGGGCTACGAGCAGTACTTC
CASSSQGGYEQYF
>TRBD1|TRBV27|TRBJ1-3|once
TGTGCCAGCAGTCTGACGGACAGGGGAAACACCATATATTTT
CASSLTDRGNTIYF
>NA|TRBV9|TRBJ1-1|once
TGTGCCAGCAGCCAGACACTCAGCAGCCCTGAAGCTTTCTTT
CASSQTLSSPEAFF
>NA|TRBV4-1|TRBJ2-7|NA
TGCGCCAGCAGCCAGAAAGGCGGGATCGTCGACGAGCAGTACTTC
CASSQKGGIVDEQYF
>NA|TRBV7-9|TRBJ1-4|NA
TGTGCCAGCAGCCGACAAAGACAGGTCGGGAATGAAAAACTGTTTTTT
CASSRQRQVGNEKLFF
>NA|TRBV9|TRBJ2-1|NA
TGTGCCAGCAGCCCTTCCGGGGCCTACAATGAGCAGTTCTTC
CASSPSGAYNEQFF
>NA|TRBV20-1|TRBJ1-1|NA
TGCAGTGCTAGAGATCGGGCTTTCTTT
CSARDRAFF
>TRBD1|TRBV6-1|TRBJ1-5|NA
TGTGCCAGCAGTGAGGGGACAGGGGCGAATCAGCCCCAGCATTTT
CASSEGTGANQPQHF
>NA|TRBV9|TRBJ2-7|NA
TGTGCCAGCAGCGTGGGGGACATCACCTACGAGCAGTACTTC
CASSVGDITYEQYF
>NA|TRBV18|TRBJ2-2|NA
TGTGCCAGCTCACCAGACAGAAACACCGGGGAGCTGTTTTTT
CASSPDRNTGELFF
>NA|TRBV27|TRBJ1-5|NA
TGTGCCAGCAGTACAGGGAGCAATCAGCCCCAGCATTTT
CASSTGSNQPQHF
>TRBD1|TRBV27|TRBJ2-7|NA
TGTGCCAGCAGTTGGGACAGGTTCAAGGAGCAGTACTTC
CASSWDRFKEQYF
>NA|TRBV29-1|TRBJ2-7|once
TGCAGCGTTGAGTCGGGGGGCACAGTCAACGAGCAGTACTTC
CSVESGGTVNEQYF
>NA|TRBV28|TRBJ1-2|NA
TGTGCCAGCAGTTTAAGGGGGAAAACTAACTATGGCTACACCTTC
CASSLRGKTNYGYTF
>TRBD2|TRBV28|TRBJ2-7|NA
TGTGCCAGCTGCCCGGGGGGGACCTACGAGCAGTACTTC
CASCPGGTYEQYF
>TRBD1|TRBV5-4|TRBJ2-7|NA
TGTGCCAGCAGCTCATTAAGGACAGGGGATACGTACGAGCAGTACTTC
CASSSLRTGDTYEQYF